This record concerns one TCR beta chain sequence. Clones were read by immunoSEQ multiplex PCR, and TCRdb kept only the in-frame ones, dropping some. Of some 150,000 clones detected, 75% to 90% appear once; the ten largest clones hold just over 9%. This sample was included in a study of T cell responses to AZD1222 COVID-19 vaccine. The clonotype originates from an adult who received the AZD1222 COVID-19 vaccine. The sequences come from peripheral blood, collected 28 days after the second AZD1222 dose.

CDR3 region: CASSIAGQGTGELFF. The CDR3 DNA is TGTGCCAGTAGTATAGCGGGACAGGGCACCGGGGAGCTGTTTTTT. The chain uses TRBV19 and TRBJ2-2, with 9 bases identical to TRBD1. The CDR3 totals 15 residues. Germline CDR1 LNHDA, CDR2 SQIVND (reference sequence). V lost 1 base to trimming and J lost 4 bases; unmatched junction nucleotides: 1.